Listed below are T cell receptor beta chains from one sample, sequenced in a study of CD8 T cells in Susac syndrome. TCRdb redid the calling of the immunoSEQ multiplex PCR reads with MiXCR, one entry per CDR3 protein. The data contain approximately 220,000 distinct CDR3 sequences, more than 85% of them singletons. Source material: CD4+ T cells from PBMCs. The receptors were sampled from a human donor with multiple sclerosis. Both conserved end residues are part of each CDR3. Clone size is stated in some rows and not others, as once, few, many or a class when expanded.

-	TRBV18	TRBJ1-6	CASSPPGYNSPLHF
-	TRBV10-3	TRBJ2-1	CAINDRERNEQFF
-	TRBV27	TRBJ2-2	CASSVIRDRGDTGELFF
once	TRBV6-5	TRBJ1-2	CASRSDANYGYTF
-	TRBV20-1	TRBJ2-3	CSASNRGAASTDTQYF
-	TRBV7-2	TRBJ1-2	CASSLDRVSGYTF
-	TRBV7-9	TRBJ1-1	CASSPGGYGVNTEAFF
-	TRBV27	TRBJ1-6	CASSLSGGGSYNSPLHF
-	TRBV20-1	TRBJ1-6	CSARPGSGDSPLHF
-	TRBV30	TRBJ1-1	CAWTRGGNTEAFF
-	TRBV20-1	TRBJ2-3	CSARETVTDTQYF
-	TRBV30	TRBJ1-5	CAWSPPSFHQPQHF
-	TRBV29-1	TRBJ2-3	CSVEEVGTDTQYF
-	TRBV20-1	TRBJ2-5	CSARQGETQYF
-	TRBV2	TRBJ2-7	CASCVDTAYEQYF
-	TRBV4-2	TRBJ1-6	CASSTSDYSPLHF
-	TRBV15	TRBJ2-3	CATSRNRAGRDTQYF
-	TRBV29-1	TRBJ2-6	CSVEDRGAGKGAGANVLTF
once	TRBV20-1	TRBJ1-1	CSVLEVMNTEAFF
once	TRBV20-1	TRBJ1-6	CSALDRAYSPLHF
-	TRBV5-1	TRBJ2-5	CASSPGGPTQYF
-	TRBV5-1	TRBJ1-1	CATGFSSDTEAFF
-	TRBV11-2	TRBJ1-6	CASSPHNNNSPLHF
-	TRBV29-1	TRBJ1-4	CSVPGDTTNEKLFF
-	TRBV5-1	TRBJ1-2	CASSLDGRGNYGYTF
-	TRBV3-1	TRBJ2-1	CASSPDRAGALSSYNEQFF
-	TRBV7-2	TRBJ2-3	CASSLGYASTDTQYF
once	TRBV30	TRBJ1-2	CAWSLIMNYGYTF
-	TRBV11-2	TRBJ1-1	CASSQQRNTEAFF
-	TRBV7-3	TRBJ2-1	CASSNSGGSSYNEQFF
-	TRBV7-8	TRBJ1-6	CASSLDRRHNSPLHF
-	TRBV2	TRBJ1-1	CASSHGTGGGTEAFF
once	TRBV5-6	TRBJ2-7	CASSLAQGARNEQYF
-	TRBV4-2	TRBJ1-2	CASSQDPGDRGGYTF
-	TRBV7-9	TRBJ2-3	CASRPGPGHSTDTQYF
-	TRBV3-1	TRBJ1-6	CASSQDSASPLHF
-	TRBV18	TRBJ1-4	CASSPDQSEKLFF
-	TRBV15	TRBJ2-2	CATRGALTGELFF
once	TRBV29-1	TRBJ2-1	CSAPGAAGGQYNEQFF
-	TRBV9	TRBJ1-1	CASSVTLNTEAFF